In this sample, the clone carrying this T cell receptor (beta chain) turned up a few times. What it recognizes is unknown. This sample stems from a study of early T cells in non-severe SARS-CoV-2 infection. Overall study results and limits: Anti-spike CD8 responses were favored in VDJdb matching, and private and CD4 specificities were missed.

With 6 bases removed from V and 0 bases from J, the gap between germline ends came to 9 bases. The germline gives CDR1 SQVTM, CDR2 ANQGSEA. This CDR3 spans 12 amino acids. A single record per CDR3 protein comes from TCRdb applying MiXCR to the 5' RACE reads. The table shows about 64,000 distinct CDR3 sequences, with less than 9.5% occurring only once. This specimen was whole blood, taken at baseline. This chain connects TRBV29-1 to TRBJ2-7, with D possibly TRBD2 on 5 matching bases. This sequence was found in an adult who was a healthcare worker with PCR-confirmed SARS-CoV-2 infection or an uninfected control (not recorded which). DNA of the CDR3: TGCAGCGTAGGGAGCATCTCCTACGAGCAGTACTTC. Protein product: CSVGSISYEQYF.